The 25 T cell receptor beta chains presented below share a single source sample, sequenced in a study of blood T cell repertoires in COVID-19. Generated by immunoSEQ multiplex PCR, the TCRdb table keeps only in-frame clones and is missing some. The data show roughly 500,000 clones, 70% to 90% seen once. Input material: peripheral blood. These receptors came from a human donor in a cohort sampled during active COVID-19.

The chain recombines TRBV7-3 with TRBJ2-1, with a possible D match to TRBD2 (5 bases). Per the germline V gene, CDR1 is SGHTA and CDR2 is FQGTGA. V gave up 5 bases and J gave up 9 bases, with 14 bases separating them. CDR3 length: 13 residues. CDR3 sequence reads: CASSLELEGEQFF. The CDR3 region has the DNA TGTGCCAGCAGCCTAGAACTAGAGGGTGAGCAGTTCTTC.

The genes are TRBV30 and TRBJ1-2; D remains unclear. V was shortened by 0 bases and J by 0 bases, with 23 bases between the two germline ends. Germline CDR1 and CDR2: GTSNPN and SVGIG (reference sequence). This CDR3 has 19 residues. CDR3 nucleotide sequence: TGTGCCTGGAGTGTTGCGGGCCCGGATAGAACGACCACTAACTATGGCTACACCTTC. It translates to CAWSVAGPDRTTTNYGYTF.

The chain couples TRBV9 to TRBJ2-1, with D perhaps matching TRBD2 (5 bases). This CDR3 contains 17 residues. CDR1 is SGDLS and CDR2 is YYNGEE in the germline V gene. Trimming left V 0 bases short and J 2 bases short, with 15 bases between. This chain's CDR3 is CASSVDVERRAYNEQFF. CDR3 DNA sequence: TGTGCCAGCAGCGTAGATGTGGAGCGGCGAGCCTACAATGAGCAGTTCTTC.

Here the CDR3 reads CASSPRGQGEAGNTIYF. CDR3 in DNA: TGTGCCAGCTCACCAAGGGGACAGGGCGAAGCTGGAAACACCATATATTTT. The chain combines TRBV18 with TRBJ1-3, with 9 bases that match TRBD1. The CDR3 is 17 amino acids. Germline V lookup: CDR1 KGHSH, CDR2 LQKENI. Trimming at V came to 2 bases and at J to 2 bases, leaving 7 bases not matched to a gene.

The CDR3 is CASPRASGSKETQYF. CDR3 bases: TGTGCCAGCCCCAGGGCTAGCGGGAGTAAAGAGACCCAGTACTTC. The chain employs TRBV6-4 and TRBJ2-5; 10 nucleotides line up with TRBD2. Germline trimming cut 8 bases from V and 3 bases from J; bases unmatched to any gene: 9. Per germline, CDR1 MRHNA and CDR2 SNTAGT. The CDR3 consists of 15 residues.

The CDR3 DNA reads TGTGCCAGCTCACCACAGCCTCAGGAAGGCGAGCAGTACTTC. Translation gives CASSPQPQEGEQYF. V and J are TRBV18 and TRBJ2-7; D uncertain. V shed 1 base and J shed 6 bases, with 13 bases lying between them. Germline CDR1 KGHSH, CDR2 LQKENI. This CDR3 contains 14 residues.

The J gene is TRBJ2-1, the V gene TRBV4-1; D is perhaps TRBD2 (6 bases). Trimming took off 5 bases at V and 5 bases at J, with 19 bases between the two ends. Germline V gives CDR1 MGHRA, CDR2 YSYEKL. The CDR3 runs to 16 residues. CDR3 sequence (DNA): TGCGCCAGCAGCTCAAATGAGCGGGTCTTACACAATGAGCAGTTCTTC. Translating it yields CASSSNERVLHNEQFF.

J is TRBJ2-7 and V is TRBV28; D unclear. The germline CDR1 and CDR2 sequences are MDHEN and SYDVKM. The CDR3 runs 13 residues. Trimming cost V 3 bases and J 7 bases, with 13 bases left between them. CDR3 bases: TGTGCCAGCAGTTTCGGTAGCTTAAGGGAGCAGTACTTC. Translating it yields CASSFGSLREQYF.

This clone was picked up a small number of times. The gene calls are TRBV27 and TRBJ2-5; a weak D match, TRBD1 (5 bases). The CDR3 contains 12 residues. In germline, CDR1 is MNHEY, CDR2 SMNVEV (reference sequence). Trimming removed 6 bases at V and 5 bases at J, with 10 bases between. The CDR3 sequence: CASSRQGETQYF. CDR3 nucleotide sequence: TGTGCCAGCAGCCGGCAGGGCGAGACCCAGTACTTC.

The chain links TRBV9 to TRBJ2-2, with D uncertain. Trimming stripped 1 base from V and 6 bases from J, with 7 bases between. Germline-derived CDR1 and CDR2 are SGDLS and YYNGEE. This CDR3 comprises 13 residues. The CDR3 is CASSVREPGELFF. CDR3 nucleotide sequence: TGTGCCAGCAGCGTACGAGAACCCGGGGAGCTGTTTTTT.

This clone was found once. The DNA of the CDR3 is TGCGCCAGCAGCTTGCGCGGGGAAGGGTATGGCTACACCTTC. It is translated as CASSLRGEGYGYTF. The chain joins TRBV5-1 to TRBJ1-2; D is uncertain. The V and J ends lost 1 base and 5 bases respectively, with 12 bases between them. This CDR3 spans 14 amino acids. Per germline, CDR1 SGHRS and CDR2 YFSETQ. Looking up the rest from reference TRBV5-1 and TRBJ1-2 gives the full variable domain: KAGVTQTPRYLIKTRGQQVTLSCSPISGHRSVSWYQQTPGQGLQFLFEYFSETQRNKGNFPGRFSGRQFSNSRSEMNVSTLELGDSALYLCASSLRGEGYGYTFGSGTRLTVV.

The CDR3: CASSSTIGLAGGTDTQYF. The CDR3 DNA sequence: TGTGCCAGCAGTTCGACAATCGGACTAGCGGGAGGCACAGATACGCAGTATTTT. The rearrangement uses TRBV7-9 and TRBJ2-3, with 13 bases identical to TRBD2. J gave up 1 base and V 6 bases, and 10 bases lay outside the gene matches. The germline V gene encodes CDR1 SEHNR and CDR2 FQNEAQ (reference sequence). CDR3 length: 18 residues.

The J gene is TRBJ1-1, the V gene TRBV15; maybe TRBD1 (6 bases). Germline values: CDR1 LNHNV, CDR2 YYDKDF (reference sequence). The CDR3 is made up of 20 amino acids. The ends were cut back, 1 base at V and 1 base at J, with 25 bases in the middle. The DNA of the CDR3 is TGTGCCACCAGCAGAGCCTTAGCCGCGGGGGGAGTCAGGGGGAACACTGAAGCTTTCTTT. Protein sequence: CATSRALAAGGVRGNTEAFF.

The chain joins TRBV6-5 to TRBJ1-6; D not resolved. The V end lost 5 bases, the J end lost 8 bases, and 16 bases lay between the germline ends. The CDR3 has 15 residues. From germline, CDR1 is MNHEY and CDR2 SVGAGI. The CDR3 sequence: CASSPFSSGDSPLHF. The CDR3 coding sequence is TGTGCCAGCAGTCCATTTTCCAGCGGTGATTCACCCCTCCACTTT.

The chain carries TRBV27 and TRBJ2-2; TRBD2 matches 9 bases. The CDR3 runs 14 residues. Germline V gene lookup returns CDR1 MNHEY and CDR2 SMNVEV (reference sequence). For the CDR3, the DNA is TGTGCTTCTCGGTGGCGGGAGGGTACCGGGGAGCTGTTTTTT. This gives the protein CASRWREGTGELFF.

V and J are TRBV28 and TRBJ1-5; 10 nucleotides agree with TRBD1. Per germline, CDR1 MDHEN and CDR2 SYDVKM. The CDR3 runs 17 residues. J was trimmed by 2 bases and V by 0 bases; bases with no gene match: 4. The CDR3 DNA follows: TGTGCCAGCAGTTTATGGACAGGGGGCTTGGGCAATCAGCCCCAGCATTTT. Protein sequence: CASSLWTGGLGNQPQHF.

The chain employs TRBV7-9 and TRBJ2-1; 8 bases are shared with TRBD2. The trim removed 9 bases at V and 8 bases at J, leaving 9 bases unmatched. CDR1 SEHNR and CDR2 FQNEAQ come from the germline V gene (reference sequence). The length of the CDR3 is 13 residues. The CDR3 is CASAWREVHEQFF. CDR3 nucleotides: TGTGCCAGTGCCTGGCGGGAGGTTCATGAGCAGTTCTTC.

The chain uses TRBV30 and TRBJ1-3; D is unresolved. CDR1 is GTSNPN and CDR2 is SVGIG in the germline V gene (reference sequence). V lost 0 bases to trimming and J lost 7 bases, with 10 bases between them. The CDR3 spans 13 residues. The CDR3 DNA follows: TGTGCCTGGAGTGTACAAGTTCTGAACACCATATATTTT. Its translation is CAWSVQVLNTIYF.

This rearrangement joins TRBV5-1 to TRBJ2-6; 8 positions agree with TRBD1. This CDR3 is 17 amino acids long. Trimming took 1 base from V and 3 from J; bases not matched to a gene: 6. Germline V CDR1 and CDR2: SGHRS, YFSETQ. CDR3: CASSLTQGARGANVLTF. The CDR3 bases are TGCGCCAGCAGCTTGACCCAGGGGGCGCGTGGGGCCAACGTCCTGACTTTC.

V usage is TRBV19 and J usage is TRBJ2-5, with 8 bases that match TRBD2. The CDR3 has 17 residues. The trim removed 2 bases at V and 5 bases at J, leaving 13 bases unmatched. Germline CDR1 LNHDA, CDR2 SQIVND (reference sequence). CDR3: CASSITRGAGAAETQYF. The CDR3, as DNA: TGTGCCAGTAGTATAACAAGGGGAGCGGGGGCGGCGGAGACCCAGTACTTC.

The V and J genes are TRBV15 and TRBJ1-2; TRBD1 is a possible D gene (5 bases). The CDR3 runs to 15 residues. With 0 bases removed from V and 1 base from J, the gap between germline ends came to 9 bases. Germline loops: CDR1 LNHNV, CDR2 YYDKDF (reference sequence). The CDR3 region is CATSRDRGVNYGYTF. CDR3 DNA: TGTGCCACCAGCAGAGATCGGGGGGTTAACTATGGCTACACCTTC.

This chain joins TRBV7-3 and TRBJ2-2; a weak D match, TRBD1 (7 bases). The CDR3 has 17 amino acids. Per the germline V gene, CDR1 is SGHTA and CDR2 is FQGTGA. V shed 5 bases and J shed 0 bases, with 16 bases lying between them. The CDR3 reads CASSPSRGTANTGELFF. The CDR3 region has the DNA TGTGCCAGCAGCCCTTCCCGCGGGACAGCGAACACCGGGGAGCTGTTTTTT.

The chain links TRBV6-1 to TRBJ1-2; D gene uncertain. The CDR3 totals 15 residues. The germline gives CDR1 MNHNS, CDR2 SASEGT. Between the trimmed V and J ends, which lost 1 base and 1 base, there was a span of 10 bases. The CDR3 region is CASSEESGINYGYTF. The CDR3 DNA reads as TGTGCCAGCAGTGAAGAAAGCGGGATTAACTATGGCTACACCTTC.

This clone was picked up a small number of times. The CDR3: CAISVQVGQVGYTF. As DNA, the CDR3 is TGTGCCATCAGTGTCCAAGTGGGGCAGGTCGGCTACACCTTC. This chain connects TRBV10-3 to TRBJ1-2, with a tentative D call TRBD1 (5 bases). The germline gives CDR1 ENHRY, CDR2 SYGVKD. CDR3 length equals 14 residues. Trimming shortened V by 4 bases and J by 8 bases, and 17 bases separated the two germline ends.

V usage is TRBV4-1 and J usage is TRBJ2-3, with 9 positions matching TRBD2. Trimming at V came to 0 bases and at J to 12 bases, leaving 13 bases not matched to a gene. CDR3 length equals 16 residues. CDR1 is MGHRA and CDR2 is YSYEKL in the germline V gene. The CDR3 DNA sequence: TGCGCCAGCAGCCAAGAGTCGGTTTCTAGCGGGGCAGTCCAGTATTTT. Protein product: CASSQESVSSGAVQYF.